The 23 T cell receptor beta chains below come from one sample, sequenced in a study of shared clonotypes between healthy human individuals. This table comes from immunoSEQ multiplex PCR, and its TCRdb copy is limited to in-frame clones, with some not included. The sample gives roughly 2,300,000 clones, less than 95% of which show up once; about 0.36% is in the top ten. Sequences were obtained from naive CD4+ T cells from PBMCs. Subset given: CD45RA+ positively selected. Receptors were obtained from a man younger than 35 in good health. Some clones in this sample may be carry-over from other donors' samples.

This chain links TRBV5-4 with TRBJ1-3, with D unresolved. The CDR3 covers 14 residues. The V and J ends lost 0 bases and 1 base respectively, with 5 bases between them. Germline values: CDR1 SGHNT, CDR2 YYREEE (reference sequence). This CDR3 is CASSLGQSGNTIYF. CDR3 DNA sequence: TGTGCCAGCAGCTTGGGGCAGTCTGGAAACACCATATATTTT.

The rearrangement joins TRBV7-7 to TRBJ2-2, with 12 bases matching TRBD2. This CDR3 comprises 19 residues. V lost 5 bases and J lost 3; bases outside the gene matches: 13. Germline-derived CDR1 and CDR2 are SSHAT and FNYEAQ (reference sequence). CDR3 sequence (DNA): TGTGCCAGCAGCCTGGCCACTAGCGGGAGGAATTGGGACACCGGGGAGCTGTTTTTT. This encodes CASSLATSGRNWDTGELFF.

Concerning this clone itself: This sample also contains other DNA sequences that code for the same CDR3. The CDR3: CASSLVQGTYNEQFF. The CDR3 nucleotides read TGTGCCAGCAGCTTAGTGCAGGGGACTTACAATGAGCAGTTCTTC. The chain links TRBV11-2 to TRBJ2-1; the D gene could be TRBD1 or TRBD2 (6 bases each). The length of the CDR3 is 15 residues. The germline V and J ends were trimmed by 1 base and 4 bases, with 11 bases remaining between them. Germline V lookup: CDR1 SGHAT, CDR2 FQNNGV.

The rearrangement links TRBV7-3 to TRBJ2-2; a weak D match, TRBD2 (6 bases). With 1 base removed from V and 5 bases from J, the gap between germline ends came to 14 bases. The CDR3 spans 16 residues. Germline V gene data show CDR1 as SGHTA and CDR2 as FQGTGA. The CDR3 is CASSLIPGRNTGELFF. The CDR3 nucleotides read TGTGCCAGCAGCTTAATTCCCGGGAGAAATACCGGGGAGCTGTTTTTT.

V usage is TRBV5-1 and J usage is TRBJ2-6; no clear D. The CDR3 covers 15 residues. Germline V gene data show CDR1 as SGHRS and CDR2 as YFSETQ. Trimming left V 4 bases short and J 0 bases short, with 8 bases between. This CDR3 reads CASSPGFSGANVLTF. The CDR3 DNA sequence: TGCGCCAGCAGCCCCGGGTTCTCTGGGGCCAACGTCCTGACTTTC.

J is TRBJ2-1 and V is TRBV4-3; 7 bases are a match to TRBD1. Germline V gives CDR1 LGHNA, CDR2 YSLEER. V lost 5 bases to trimming and J lost 5 bases; unmatched junction nucleotides: 6. The CDR3 runs 14 residues. The CDR3 is CASSRDRGNNEQFF. The CDR3 DNA is TGCGCCAGCAGCAGGGACAGAGGGAACAATGAGCAGTTCTTC.

The chain recombines TRBV5-8 with TRBJ2-1; 9 nucleotides agree with TRBD1. Losses at the gene ends were 3 bases for V and 8 bases for J; bases not matched to a gene: 15. The CDR3 is 17 residues long. Germline CDR1 SGHTS, CDR2 YDEGEE. This CDR3 is CASSYPRGTGREDEQFF. The CDR3 region has the DNA TGTGCCAGCAGCTACCCCCGAGGGACAGGGAGAGAGGATGAGCAGTTCTTC. The complete variable domain, with remaining parts taken from reference TRBV5-8 and TRBJ2-1, reads EAGVTQSPTHLIKTRGQQATLRCSPISGHTSVYWYQQALGLGLQFLLWYDEGEERNRGNFPPRFSGRQFPNYSSELNVNALELEDSALYLCASSYPRGTGREDEQFFGPGTRLTVL.

This rearrangement joins TRBV6-5 to TRBJ1-1; TRBD1 is a possible D gene (5 bases). V was cut by 5 bases and J by 4 bases, with 14 bases left in between. The CDR3 is 14 residues long. In germline, CDR1 is MNHEY, CDR2 SVGAGI. CDR3: CASSAGTGGTEAFF. Here the CDR3 DNA reads TGTGCCAGCAGTGCCGGGACTGGGGGCACTGAAGCTTTCTTT.

This clone was seen just once. The chain combines TRBV28 with TRBJ1-5; tentatively, D is TRBD1 (6 bases). Germline CDR1 and CDR2: MDHEN and SYDVKM. The CDR3 has 16 residues. Trimming shortened V by 3 bases and J by 4 bases, and 16 bases separated the two germline ends. The CDR3 sequence: CASSLGGGNENQPQHF. CDR3 bases: TGTGCCAGCAGTTTGGGAGGGGGAAATGAAAATCAGCCCCAGCATTTT.

The chain couples TRBV25-1 to TRBJ1-1; D is perhaps TRBD1 (5 bases). The CDR3 has 14 amino acids. Trimming shortened V by 3 bases and J by 2 bases, and 10 bases separated the two germline ends. CDR1 MGHDK and CDR2 SYGVNS come from the germline V gene. CDR3 amino acids: CASSESGINTEAFF. The CDR3 DNA follows: TGTGCCAGCAGTGAGTCAGGGATTAACACTGAAGCTTTCTTT.

V is TRBV30 and J is TRBJ2-1, with a tentative D call TRBD2 (6 bases). The CDR3 consists of 16 residues. The V and J ends lost 0 bases and 0 bases respectively, with 12 bases between them. Germline lookup yields CDR1 GTSNPN and CDR2 SVGIG (reference sequence). Here the CDR3 DNA reads TGTGCCTGGAGTGTACTCAGCGGGCTCTCCTACAATGAGCAGTTCTTC. Translation: CAWSVLSGLSYNEQFF.

As for this clone: Other nucleotide sequences from this sample produce the same CDR3. The CDR3 bases are TGTGCCAGCAGCCTAGAGGGCGGCAATGAGCAGTTCTTC. Its translation is CASSLEGGNEQFF. The J gene is TRBJ2-1, the V gene TRBV7-3; TRBD2 is a possible D gene (5 bases). V was trimmed by 5 bases and J by 6 bases, leaving 11 bases between them. CDR3 length: 13 amino acids. Per the germline V gene, CDR1 is SGHTA and CDR2 is FQGTGA.

This clone showed up just once. The J gene is TRBJ1-1, the V gene TRBV30, with 8 bases that match TRBD1. Germline values: CDR1 GTSNPN, CDR2 SVGIG (reference sequence). V shed 6 bases and J 4 bases; nucleotides not matched to a gene: 7. CDR3 length: 13 amino acids. CDR3 amino acids: CACRTGSGTEAFF. The DNA for the CDR3 is TGTGCCTGCCGGACAGGGAGTGGCACTGAAGCTTTCTTT. Together with reference TRBV30 and TRBJ1-1, the CDR3 gives the full variable domain: SQTIHQWPATLVQPVGSPLSLECTVEGTSNPNLYWYRQAAGRGLQLLFYSVGIGQISSEVPQNLSASRPQDRQFILSSKKLLLSDSGFYLCACRTGSGTEAFFGQGTRLTVV.

The genes are TRBV5-1 and TRBJ1-4; D is perhaps TRBD1 (5 bases). The germline V and J ends were trimmed by 5 bases and 8 bases, with 13 bases remaining between them. CDR1 SGHRS and CDR2 YFSETQ come from the germline V gene. The CDR3 extends over 13 amino acids. As DNA, the CDR3 is TGCGCCAGCAGTTCGGGGCCTTTAGAAAAACTGTTTTTT. Protein product: CASSSGPLEKLFF. Full variable domain (remainder filled in from reference TRBV5-1 and TRBJ1-4): KAGVTQTPRYLIKTRGQQVTLSCSPISGHRSVSWYQQTPGQGLQFLFEYFSETQRNKGNFPGRFSGRQFSNSRSEMNVSTLELGDSALYLCASSSGPLEKLFFGSGTQLSVL.

This clone has a single count. The chain joins TRBV13 to TRBJ2-1; no clear D gene. The V end lost 3 bases, the J end lost 1 base, and 7 bases lay between the germline ends. The CDR3 runs to 14 residues. Germline CDR1 and CDR2: PRHDT and FYEKMQ (reference sequence). CDR3 coding DNA: TGTGCCAGCAGCTTTGGGGATTCCTACAATGAGCAGTTCTTC. It translates to CASSFGDSYNEQFF.

The V and J genes are TRBV5-3 and TRBJ1-4; possible D gene TRBD1, 5 bases. TRBV5-3 is an open reading frame whose function is uncertain. The length of the CDR3 is 14 residues. With 1 base removed from V and 8 bases from J, the gap between germline ends came to 12 bases. The CDR3 protein is CARSLLAGKEKLFF. CDR3 in DNA: TGTGCCAGAAGCTTGCTGGCAGGGAAAGAAAAACTGTTTTTT.

V gene TRBV7-2 combines with J gene TRBJ2-7, with 14 bases lining up with TRBD2. With V trimmed by 1 base and J by 3 bases, 5 bases remained unmatched. Germline CDR1 and CDR2: SGHTA and FQGNSA. The CDR3 spans 17 residues. The CDR3 spells CASSLVGTSGSLYEQYF. The CDR3 DNA follows: TGTGCCAGCAGCTTAGTGGGGACTAGCGGGAGTCTCTACGAGCAGTACTTC.

DNA for the CDR3: TGTGCTACCGCATCGATGCGGTGGGACACCATATATTTT. The encoded protein is CATASMRWDTIYF. The rearrangement uses TRBV11-2 and TRBJ1-3; D gene unclear. From germline, CDR1 is SGHAT and CDR2 FQNNGV. This CDR3 is built from 13 residues.

The chain joins TRBV5-4 to TRBJ2-3; TRBD2 aligns across 7 bases. V was pared by 4 bases and J by 3 bases, with 17 bases of the junction left unmatched. Per the germline V gene, CDR1 is SGHNT and CDR2 is YYREEE (reference sequence). The CDR3 is 18 residues long. CDR3 amino acids: CASSPSVGRAIATDTQYF. For the CDR3, the DNA is TGTGCCAGCAGCCCATCTGTAGGGAGGGCCATTGCGACAGATACGCAGTATTTT. The whole variable domain, filled in from reference TRBV5-4 and TRBJ2-3, reads ETGVTQSPTHLIKTRGQQVTLRCSSQSGHNTVSWYQQALGQGPQFIFQYYREEENGRGNFPPRFSGLQFPNYSSELNVNALELDDSALYLCASSPSVGRAIATDTQYFGPGTRLTVL.

Points on this clone: Other DNA variants within this sample encode the same CDR3. This rearrangement joins TRBV5-1 to TRBJ2-1, with 8 bases aligning to TRBD2. Trimming cost V 2 bases and J 5 bases; bases outside gene matches: 3. The CDR3 runs to 14 residues. In germline, CDR1 is SGHRS, CDR2 YFSETQ. The CDR3 DNA reads as TGCGCCAGCAGCTTAACTAGCGGAAACAATGAGCAGTTCTTC. Translating it yields CASSLTSGNNEQFF.

The chain links TRBV18 to TRBJ1-1, with TRBD1 as a possible D gene (6 bases). Trimming removed 3 bases from V and 0 bases from J, with 11 bases in between. The CDR3 loop spans 15 amino acids. The germline V gene has CDR1 KGHSH and CDR2 LQKENI. In DNA form, the CDR3 reads TGTGCCAGCTCACCCAAGGACAGCGTGAACACTGAAGCTTTCTTT. It is translated as CASSPKDSVNTEAFF.

The genes are TRBV4-3 and TRBJ2-5; 12 nucleotides align to TRBD1. CDR3 length: 16 residues. Germline assignment: CDR1 LGHNA and CDR2 YSLEER. V lost 4 bases, J lost 2 bases, and 5 bases stayed unmatched. For the CDR3, the DNA is TGCGCCAGCAGCCTTGGGACAGGGGGCGGGCAAGAGACCCAGTACTTC. Amino acids: CASSLGTGGGQETQYF.

This clone has only one observation. The chain employs TRBV2 and TRBJ1-1; a weak D match, TRBD1 (6 bases). CDR1 and CDR2 from the germline V gene are SNHLY and FYNNEI. V lost 3 bases and J lost 4, with 9 bases in between. CDR3 length equals 13 residues. For the CDR3, the DNA is TGTGCCAGCAGTGACACAGGGTTCACTGAAGCTTTCTTT. It translates to CASSDTGFTEAFF.